Below, one TCR beta chain is given with its context. These data are taken from a study of blood T cell repertoires in COVID-19. Study at large: Acute and convalescent COVID-19 specimens originated in the United States, Italy and Spain. T cells, B-cell-depleted T cells, or PBMCs supplied cDNA or gDNA.

Trimming took off 3 bases at V and 5 bases at J, with 8 bases between the two ends. The CDR3 has 12 amino acids. The germline V gene has CDR1 SGHDT and CDR2 YYEEEE. Original data processing: It was from reference gene primer amplification that nucleated cell counts were estimated. The data were produced by immunoSEQ multiplex PCR, yet TCRdb's version contains in-frame clones alone and is incomplete. V and J calls and clone size are as listed in that table; D and trimming were resolved from the DNA. Of about 160,000 clones detected, approximately 78% appear once; the ten largest clones hold 11%. The gene calls are TRBV5-6 and TRBJ1-1; D unclear. Sequencing used peripheral blood. This TCR derives from a human donor in a cohort sampled during active COVID-19. CDR3 in amino acids: CASSSSRTEAFF. In DNA, the CDR3 is TGTGCCAGCAGCTCTTCGCGGACTGAAGCTTTCTTT.